These 23 T cell receptor beta chains originate from one sample sequenced in a study of blood T cell repertoires in COVID-19. TCRdb keeps only in-frame clones here, not all; method: immunoSEQ multiplex PCR. The sample shows about 90,000 clones, approximately 90% of them seen only once. Sequenced sample: peripheral blood. The receptors originated from a human donor with active COVID-19. The donor label of this sample is uncertain.

The V call is TRBV19, the J call TRBJ1-6; D is ambiguous. Per the germline V gene, CDR1 is LNHDA and CDR2 is SQIVND (reference sequence). The germline V and J ends were trimmed by 5 bases and 1 base, with 6 bases remaining between them. CDR3 length equals 14 residues. In DNA form, the CDR3 reads TGTGCCAGTAGTGCACAGTCCTATAATTCACCCCTCCACTTT. This codes for CASSAQSYNSPLHF.

The chain recombines TRBV5-4 with TRBJ1-4; tentative D call: TRBD1 (6 bases). CDR1 and CDR2 (germline): SGHNT, YYREEE (reference sequence). The CDR3 length is 16 residues. V shed 4 bases and J shed 0 bases, with 13 bases lying between them. The CDR3 DNA sequence: TGTGCCAGCAGCCCGGACAGCTCAGCAACTAATGAAAAACTGTTTTTT. Encoded protein: CASSPDSSATNEKLFF.

The chain links TRBV9 to TRBJ1-1; D gene ambiguous. Trimming removed 3 bases from V and 7 bases from J, with 25 bases in between. The CDR3 totals 17 residues. Germline loops: CDR1 SGDLS, CDR2 YYNGEE. CDR3 amino acids: CASSATPLGLAGREAFF. The CDR3 DNA sequence: TGTGCCAGCAGCGCTACGCCTTTGGGATTGGCGGGTCGTGAAGCTTTCTTT.

The rearrangement uses TRBV2 and TRBJ1-6; D is uncertain. This CDR3 is built from 13 residues. The germline gives CDR1 SNHLY, CDR2 FYNNEI. V dropped 8 bases and J dropped 10 bases, with 15 bases sitting between them. The CDR3 region is CASCPRRGSPLHF. The DNA of the CDR3 is TGTGCCAGCTGTCCCAGGCGCGGGTCACCCCTCCACTTT.

The rearrangement uses TRBV19 and TRBJ1-5; TRBD1 is a possible D gene (5 bases). The V end lost 5 bases, the J end lost 3 bases, and 11 bases lay between the germline ends. The germline CDR1 and CDR2 sequences are LNHDA and SQIVND (reference sequence). The CDR3 is 14 amino acids. The CDR3 region has the DNA TGTGCCAGTAGTGACACAGGCTACAATCAGCCCCAGCATTTT. It encodes CASSDTGYNQPQHF.

This chain connects TRBV5-6 to TRBJ2-3, with TRBD2 matching 10 bases. CDR1 is SGHDT and CDR2 is YYEEEE in the germline V gene. V trimming: 2 bases; J trimming: 3 bases; junction bases outside the gene matches: 9. The CDR3 is 17 amino acids. The CDR3 nucleotides are TGTGCCAGCAGCTTCGGGTTAACTAGCGGGGCTACAGATACGCAGTATTTT. Translating gives CASSFGLTSGATDTQYF.

V is TRBV6-5 and J is TRBJ2-7; weak D call: TRBD1 (5 bases). V lost 0 bases, J lost 3 bases, and 9 bases lay in between. This CDR3 has 14 amino acids. CDR1 MNHEY and CDR2 SVGAGI come from the germline V gene. CDR3 region: CASSYSGHIYEQYF. The CDR3 DNA sequence: TGTGCCAGCAGTTACTCGGGGCATATCTACGAGCAGTACTTC.

The chain carries TRBV7-3 and TRBJ2-1, with 10 bases matching TRBD2. In germline, CDR1 is SGHTA, CDR2 FQGTGA. The CDR3 has 16 amino acids. The V gene end was trimmed by 2 bases and the J gene end by 7 bases; junction bases not matched to a gene: 8. CDR3 protein: CASSLAGTSVGNEQFF. The CDR3 DNA reads TGTGCCAGCAGCTTAGCCGGGACTAGCGTAGGTAATGAGCAGTTCTTC.

This chain uses TRBV4-3 with TRBJ2-3; 14 nucleotides agree with TRBD2. The germline gives CDR1 LGHNA, CDR2 YSLEER. This CDR3 has 15 residues. With 3 bases clipped from V and 4 bases from J, the junction kept 0 bases outside the gene matches. The CDR3 sequence is CASSQTSGGADTQYF. CDR3 bases: TGCGCCAGCAGCCAGACTAGCGGGGGGGCAGATACGCAGTATTTT.

V and J are TRBV6-5 and TRBJ1-4; D uncertain. CDR1 and CDR2 from the germline V gene are MNHEY and SVGAGI. The ends were cut back, 6 bases at V and 2 bases at J, with 10 bases in the middle. This CDR3 has 14 residues. CDR3 DNA: TGTGCCAGCAGGATATACGGGACTAATGAAAAACTGTTTTTT. Protein product: CASRIYGTNEKLFF.

This rearrangement joins TRBV19 to TRBJ2-1, with 10 bases fitting TRBD1. V gave up 1 base and J gave up 6 bases; unmatched junction bases: 9. The CDR3 extends over 17 amino acids. The germline V gene encodes CDR1 LNHDA and CDR2 SQIVND (reference sequence). The CDR3 DNA sequence: TGTGCCAGTAGTATAGGATCAGGGACAGGGGAACCCAATGAGCAGTTCTTC. It codes for CASSIGSGTGEPNEQFF.

This chain joins TRBV12-3 or TRBV12-4 and TRBJ2-7; TRBD1 matches 8 bases. J was trimmed by 9 bases and V by 8 bases; bases with no gene match: 9. The CDR3 runs to 12 residues. CDR3 sequence (DNA): TGTGCCAGCGGAAGACAGGGGTTCGGGCAGTACTTC. It translates to CASGRQGFGQYF.

The rearrangement uses TRBV28 and TRBJ2-6, with 7 positions matching TRBD1. Trimming cost V 4 bases and J 0 bases; bases outside gene matches: 9. The length of the CDR3 is 18 residues. Germline loops: CDR1 MDHEN, CDR2 SYDVKM. In DNA, the CDR3 is TGTGCCAGCAGTTCCCCCGGGACAGCCGCCTCTGGGGCCAACGTCCTGACTTTC. As protein: CASSSPGTAASGANVLTF.

CDR3 nucleotides: TGCGCCAGGCACACCGCTAGCGGGGGGGCCACAGATACGCAGTATTTT. This sequence encodes CARHTASGGATDTQYF. The chain recombines TRBV5-1 with TRBJ2-3, with 12 bases matching TRBD2. The CDR3 has 16 amino acids. The germline V gene encodes CDR1 SGHRS and CDR2 YFSETQ. The V and J ends lost 8 bases and 2 bases, in that order; junction bases with no gene match: 9.

V usage is TRBV15 and J usage is TRBJ1-4; TRBD1 might be the D (6 bases). Trimming took 1 base from V and 5 from J, leaving 17 bases between them. The CDR3 is 17 amino acids. From germline, CDR1 is LNHNV and CDR2 YYDKDF (reference sequence). CDR3 protein: CATSRGRRTVGNEKLFF. The CDR3 DNA reads as TGTGCCACCAGCAGAGGTCGGCGGACAGTAGGAAATGAAAAACTGTTTTTT.

This rearrangement joins TRBV10-1 to TRBJ1-6; the match to TRBD1 covers 8 bases. Trimming cost V 3 bases and J 7 bases; bases outside gene matches: 5. Per the germline V gene, CDR1 is WNHNN and CDR2 is SYGVQD (reference sequence). There are 15 residues in the CDR3. CDR3 nucleotides: TGCGCCAGCAGTGACCCGGGACAGGAGAATTCACCCCTCCACTTT. This sequence encodes CASSDPGQENSPLHF.

The chain has TRBV5-6 and TRBJ1-1; D not resolved. The V gene lost 7 bases and the J gene lost 11 bases, with 21 bases spanning the gap. The V gene's germline CDR1 is SGHDT and CDR2 YYEEEE. The CDR3 runs to 13 residues. CDR3 in amino acids: CASSSAVEGGAFF. CDR3 DNA sequence: TGTGCCAGCTCTTCGGCGGTGGAGGGAGGCGCTTTCTTT.

This rearrangement joins TRBV3-1 (or the pseudogene TRBV3-2) to TRBJ2-1; D gene ambiguous. The CDR3 loop spans 12 amino acids. V shed 4 bases and J shed 1 base, with 2 bases lying between them. Germline values: CDR1 LGHDT, CDR2 YNNKEL (reference sequence). The CDR3 nucleotides read TGTGCCAGCAGCCCTTCCTACAATGAGCAGTTCTTC. Translating it yields CASSPSYNEQFF.

This clone occurred a few times. The rearrangement links TRBV6-5 to TRBJ1-6; tentative D call: TRBD1 (6 bases). The CDR3 has 13 residues. V was cut by 11 bases and J by 8 bases, with 16 bases left in between. Looked up from germline, CDR1 is MNHEY and CDR2 is SVGAGI. The CDR3 DNA sequence: TGTGCCTCTCGAGGGGGGGTGTATTCACCCCTCCACTTT. Protein: CASRGGVYSPLHF.

The genes are TRBV5-1 and TRBJ1-1; 10 bases match TRBD1. CDR3 length equals 17 residues. Germline-derived CDR1 and CDR2 are SGHRS and YFSETQ. V shed 4 bases and J 4 bases; nucleotides not matched to a gene: 13. The CDR3 is CASSPSTGTGEATEAFF. In nucleotides, the CDR3 is TGCGCCAGCAGCCCTTCAACGGGGACAGGGGAAGCCACTGAAGCTTTCTTT.

The CDR3 sequence is CASSVGDLSSYEQYF. CDR3 DNA sequence: TGTGCCAGCAGCGTAGGGGACTTGAGCTCCTACGAGCAGTACTTC. The chain has TRBV9 and TRBJ2-7, with TRBD2 as a possible D gene (6 bases). Germline V gene data show CDR1 as SGDLS and CDR2 as YYNGEE. The CDR3 is made up of 15 amino acids. Deletions cut 0 bases from V and 0 bases from J, with 10 bases between.

The chain recombines TRBV4-3 with TRBJ2-7, with D possibly matching TRBD2 (5 bases). V lost 1 base to trimming and J lost 3 bases, with 13 bases between them. From germline, CDR1 is LGHNA and CDR2 YSLEER. The CDR3 is made up of 15 amino acids. The CDR3 reads CASSQVFPGNYEQYF. The CDR3 nucleotides are TGCGCCAGCAGCCAAGTCTTTCCCGGGAACTACGAGCAGTACTTC.

This chain joins TRBV7-2 and TRBJ2-7; TRBD2 aligns across 9 bases. The germline V gene encodes CDR1 SGHTA and CDR2 FQGNSA. This CDR3 comprises 15 residues. Trimming at V came to 6 bases and at J to 0 bases, leaving 6 bases not matched to a gene. The CDR3 reads CASSRTSDTSYEQYF. The CDR3, as DNA: TGTGCCAGCAGTCGGACTAGCGACACCTCCTACGAGCAGTACTTC.